The entry below gives a single T cell receptor (beta chain) sequence along with its context. Authors' methods: From reference gene primer amplification, estimates of nucleated cell counts were derived. Sequencing used immunoSEQ multiplex PCR; TCRdb keeps in-frame clones, though not all of them. That table gives V, J and clone size, and the DNA gave D and trimming. The sample contains 100,000 to 150,000 clones, around 70% of which appear only once. The data were taken from a study of blood T cell repertoires in COVID-19. Looking at the study overall: T cells, B-cell-depleted T cells, or PBMCs provided the cDNA or gDNA that served as material.

CDR1 is KGHSH and CDR2 is LQKENI in the germline V gene. V gave up 4 bases and J gave up 2 bases; unmatched junction bases: 7. The CDR3 has 15 residues. The source material was peripheral blood. The chain uses TRBV18 and TRBJ2-5; TRBD2 agrees at 7 bases. This clonotype originated in a man between 60 and 75 years old with acute or convalescent COVID-19. DNA of the CDR3: TGTGCCAGCTCACTCCTTATGCGGGAGCAAGAGACCCAGTACTTC. It specifies CASSLLMREQETQYF. The variable domain in full, with the rest retrieved from reference TRBV18 and TRBJ2-5, is NAGVMQNPRHLVRRRGQEARLRCSPMKGHSHVYWYRQLPEEGLKFMVYLQKENIIDESGMPKERFSAEFPKEGPSILRIQQVVRGDSAAYFCASSLLMREQETQYFGPGTRLLVL.